The sequence of this T cell receptor beta chain was determined in a study of cytomegalovirus exposure and HLA in healthy donors (dated by TCRdb to the late 2010s). Study-wide context: An earlier analysis of around 600 of the donors reported 250 to 300 Gb of sequence data and some 120 million unique TCR beta sequences from around 200 million T cells. Approximately 300 gigabases of sequencing data and approximately 80 million unique TCR sequences were included in an early release covering about 600 HLA-typed donors. Of the roughly 410 genotyped donors, 75% to 85% were placed in the genetic ancestry cluster associated with self-reported Caucasian donors. The aim of the study was to test whether cataloging public T cell receptors could identify signatures of past pathogen exposure. The study used immunosequencing to profile the T cell repertoires of about 670 subjects and linked those repertoires to cytomegalovirus serostatus. Along with the approximately 600-subject first cohort, a separate validation cohort of around 110 different subjects was used. The study combined high-throughput TCR immunosequencing, statistical association of individual TCRs with disease status, and machine learning to predict cytomegalovirus infection status. A later analysis re-analyzed previously published TCR beta repertoires from roughly 630 donors and added high-resolution HLA genotyping to study TCR occurrence patterns. In the later analysis, no new phenotypic data were used to find candidate immune exposures; instead, reliance was placed on TCR beta sequences and their occurrence across donors. An earlier analysis of nearly 600 of the donors applied high-throughput TCR beta sequencing to assess whether each TCR beta V gene segment acted as functional or pseudogenic. Alongside the repertoire data, information on donor age, sex, ethnicity and CMV serostatus was compiled. A later genetic analysis took genome-wide SNP genotypes for about three fifths of the roughly 700 donors and used that subset as a discovery cohort. All discovery cohort repertoires had been generated on a single sequencing platform. HLA typing included class I and class II loci at four-digit resolution. The number of donors typed differed by locus, with about 629-640 for A, B, C, DRB1 and DQB1, roughly 520 for DQA1, about 610 for DPA1, and 450 to 480 for DPB1. A handful of DR-DQ haplotypes were handled as single units for association and clustering because linkage in the cohort was strong. Across some 400 genotyped donors of the cohort, an average of approximately 220,000 unique TCR beta nucleotide sequences per donor were sequenced, and roughly 20% of those sequences were non-productive.

Germline trimming amounts to 0 bases on V and 2 bases on J, with 3 as the count of junction bases outside the gene matches. CDR3 length: 17 amino acids, cysteine to phenylalanine. CDR3 DNA only is kept here, 51 bases in frame from base 1. CDR1 and CDR2 are drawn from the germline V gene: SGHRS, YFSETQ. Paper-wide results and their limitations: A further reported finding was that TCR beta sequences accurately predicted the HLA-A and HLA-B alleles for most subjects in the first cohort. In an earlier analysis of some 500 of the donors, most TCR beta V segments were observed in productive rearrangements about 87% or about 30% of the time, broadly matching IMGT annotations. In a later analysis, TCR association rates were found to vary across HLA loci, with the most associated TCRs seen for DRB1 alleles and the fewest for HLA-C alleles. The study listed over 150 TCR beta chains as associated with cytomegalovirus. CMV serostatus was the only immune exposure information available for the cohort. In a later analysis, most CMV-associated TCR beta chains were found to appear HLA-restricted, with HLA associations seemingly driven largely by CMV exposure. A cluster of highly shared sequence variants was judged likely to represent a technical artifact of the sequencing pipeline. Sequencing depth was assumed to be roughly uniform across donors in the presence/absence analyses, though that assumption may not hold. Because counts were too low, roughly 17 rarely observed V segments, including chromosome 9 orphons, were left out of the earlier analysis of a few hundred of the donors. Compared with equally common non-associated chains, HLA-associated TCR beta chains in a later analysis were more clonally expanded and had lower generation probabilities. Because some donors lacked HLA typing at each locus, the association tests relied only on the typed subset. In vitro tests confirmed that a few of the cytomegalovirus-associated TCR beta chains recognize cytomegalovirus antigens. An association between a missense DCLRE1C variant and V-gene and J-gene trimming of TCR beta chains was found in a later genetic analysis and replicated in an independent cohort. A later genetic analysis reported fewer N-insertions in productive TCRs among donors in an Asian-associated ancestry cluster than the roughly 650-donor mean. A later analysis reported that several top co-occurrence clusters appeared linked to parvovirus B19, influenza, CMV and Epstein-Barr virus. Most TCR sequences were observed very rarely across donors, whereas some public TCRs were present in many individuals. The classifier was reported to diagnose cytomegalovirus status with high specificity and sensitivity in both the original and validation cohorts. Specific HLA alleles were associated with around 18,000 TCR beta sequences at a false discovery rate of 0.05 in a later analysis. The authors suggested that the approach could potentially be generalized to other disease states and immunological phenotypes. When HLA alleles, especially DR and DQ, strongly co-occurred, TCR associations were difficult to assign to individual alleles. Some IMGT-functional V segments, including TRBV6-2 and TRBV6-3, could not be told apart with the 87-base-pair reads, so those segments were excluded. Linkage disequilibrium might explain the correlated functional status among segregating V segments, but an unknown experimental factor could not be ruled out. Only TCR beta chains were sequenced in this cohort, and the absence of alpha or paired-chain data limited detectable features.

Library generation was performed with the immunoSEQ multiplex PCR assay. The multiplex PCR relied on a mix of 60 forward primers for TCR Vbeta segments and 13 reverse primers for TCR Jbeta segments. A multiplex PCR assay on genomic DNA amplified the CDR3 region of rearranged TCR beta genes. The Illumina HiSeq System was used to sequence the amplified TCR beta libraries as 87-base-pair reads. On the study's bioinformatics: A later analysis tallied tens of millions of unique TCR beta chains across the approximately 670 repertoires, and about 10 million of those chains were shared by two or more donors. Raw reads were error-corrected and collapsed into unique sequences with a nearest-neighbor algorithm that merged closely related sequences to remove PCR and sequencing errors. To assign V, D and J gene segments, CDR3 sequences were aligned to IMGT reference sequences. Each retained sequence needed at least a six-nucleotide match to both a V gene segment and a J gene segment. A rearrangement was called productive if the CDR3 had no stop codons and remained in frame with V and J, and every other rearrangement was called non-productive. Following IMGT convention, CDR3 was defined as the stretch from the second conserved V-encoded cysteine to the conserved J-encoded phenylalanine. The earlier analysis of 500 to 650 of the donors excluded any sequence lacking an unambiguous match to a single V gene segment. An earlier analysis of a few hundred of the donors classified V segments as functional when productive rearrangements were above 56.7% and as segregating when the standard deviation between donors was above 5%. A statistical classification framework was built to diagnose cytomegalovirus status from the catalog of TCR beta chain sequences. In a later analysis, V and J genes were assigned by comparing TCR nucleotide sequences against IMGT/GENE-DB human TR gene sequences. Using the TCRdist pipeline, a later analysis assigned CDR3 sequences along with most-parsimonious VDJ recombination scenarios. A later analysis defined each TCR beta chain by its CDR3 amino acid sequence plus V-gene family, and excluded reads lacking a unique V-gene family. In a later analysis, 550 to 650 highly shared, low-generation-probability nucleotide sequences were removed to address suspected cross-contamination and a sequencing artifact. A later analysis calculated a clonal expansion index for each public chain from normalized within-repertoire ranks of inferred template counts. In a later analysis, generation probabilities were computed using a VDJ recombination model fitted to out-of-frame rearrangements, and the results were checked against IGoR. A later analysis scored TCR-TCR, TCR-HLA and TCR-CMV co-occurrence with hypergeometric tests, applying a repertoire-size bias correction to TCR pairs. In a later analysis, false discovery rates were estimated by permuting HLA or CMV assignments 20 times. In a later analysis, co-occurring TCRs were grouped using DBSCAN, and TCRdist sequence similarity was added for clustering within HLA-allele-positive subsets. Repertoires with fewer than 30,000 or more than 120,000 public chains, plus five repertoires with anomalous nucleotide sharing, were excluded from co-occurrence clustering. Here the immuneACCESS table is served through TCRdb, limited to in-frame sequences with V and J called. Missing clones are a known gap in these copies; in checked studies unresolved V genes cover under half, and the rest lacks a known reason. V and J calls and clone size are given by that table; D and trimming were obtained from the DNA. The sample table records under 200,000 clones; around 78% of these occur just once. The ten top clones hold approximately 2% of the sample.

The cohort was made up of 650 to 700 healthy bone marrow donors. Cohort members were all nominally healthy when sampled, although unrecorded immune exposures were likely present. The donor was CMV seropositive and belonged to the group of 250 to 300 seropositive cohort members. Every donor gave a peripheral blood sample, and the peripheral blood mononuclear cells from that sample were used for TCR beta sequencing. Genomic DNA extraction from the blood cell samples was performed with the Qiagen DNeasy Blood Extraction Kit. On this clone: The antigen this receptor binds is unknown. No base quality information exists; no much larger clone differs at one position.

Material: PBMCs. The sequence was collected from a woman aged 25 to 39 in good health and CMV-seropositive. The rearrangement combines TRBV5-1 with TRBJ2-2; 11 bases in between match TRBD2. The DNA is as follows: TGCGCCAGCAGCTTGGTAGCGGGGGGGATCAACACCGGGGAGCTGTTTTTT. It codes for CASSLVAGGINTGELFF.